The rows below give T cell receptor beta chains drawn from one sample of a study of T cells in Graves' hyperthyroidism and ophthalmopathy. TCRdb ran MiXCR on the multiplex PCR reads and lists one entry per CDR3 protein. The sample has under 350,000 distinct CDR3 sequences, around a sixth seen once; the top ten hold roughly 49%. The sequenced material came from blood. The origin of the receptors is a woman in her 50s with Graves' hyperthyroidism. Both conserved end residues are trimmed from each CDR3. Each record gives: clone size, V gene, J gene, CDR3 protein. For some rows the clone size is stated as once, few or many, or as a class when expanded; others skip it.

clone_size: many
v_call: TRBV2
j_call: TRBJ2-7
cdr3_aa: ASSDRVSYEQY

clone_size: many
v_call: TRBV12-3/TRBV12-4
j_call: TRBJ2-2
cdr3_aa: ASSLRDRVVGELF

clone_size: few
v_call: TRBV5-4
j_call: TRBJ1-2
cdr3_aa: ASVPMGTDYGYT

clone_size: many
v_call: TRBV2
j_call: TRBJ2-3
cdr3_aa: ASSRDRVAADTQY

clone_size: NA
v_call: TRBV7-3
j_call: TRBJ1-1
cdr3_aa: ASSLSSGGTEAF

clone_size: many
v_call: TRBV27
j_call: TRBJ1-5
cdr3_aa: ASSLSLGNNQPQH

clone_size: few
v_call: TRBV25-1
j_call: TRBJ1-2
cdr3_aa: ASSEGGSYT

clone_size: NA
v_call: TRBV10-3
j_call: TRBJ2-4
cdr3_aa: AISESTSGSGIQY

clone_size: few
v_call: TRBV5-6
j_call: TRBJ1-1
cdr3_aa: ASGTGDPNTEAF

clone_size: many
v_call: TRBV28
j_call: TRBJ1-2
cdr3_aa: ATHLQGDYGYT

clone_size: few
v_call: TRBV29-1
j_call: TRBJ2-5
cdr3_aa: SAGGAAQETQY

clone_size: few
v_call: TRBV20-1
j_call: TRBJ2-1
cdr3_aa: GGRGDSYNEQF

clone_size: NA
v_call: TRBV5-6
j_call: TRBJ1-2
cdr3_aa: ASSLEGGSQAYGYT

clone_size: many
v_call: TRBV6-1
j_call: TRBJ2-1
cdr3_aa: ASSSAAGGSYNEQF

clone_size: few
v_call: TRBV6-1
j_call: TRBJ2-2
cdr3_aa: ASSLLSGGGAATGELF

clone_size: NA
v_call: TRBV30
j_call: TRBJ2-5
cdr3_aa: AWNPTGGGGTQY

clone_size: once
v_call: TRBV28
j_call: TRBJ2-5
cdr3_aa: ASSARGTLQETQY

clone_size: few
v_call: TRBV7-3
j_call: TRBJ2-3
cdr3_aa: ASTNGDTQY

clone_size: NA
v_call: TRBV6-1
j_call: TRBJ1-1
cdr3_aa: ASSPTRALNTEAF

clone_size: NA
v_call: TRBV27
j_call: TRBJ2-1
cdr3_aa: ASNSPGQGASYNEQF

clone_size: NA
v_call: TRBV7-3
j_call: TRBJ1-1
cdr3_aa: ASSFVGHGGRAF

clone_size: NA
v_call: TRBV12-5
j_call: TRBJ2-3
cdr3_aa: ASGLRTADTQY

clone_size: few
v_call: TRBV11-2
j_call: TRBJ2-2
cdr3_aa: ASSPETGAFTGELF

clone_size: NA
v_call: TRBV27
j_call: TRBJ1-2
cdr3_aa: ASSSPSGQGGNGYT

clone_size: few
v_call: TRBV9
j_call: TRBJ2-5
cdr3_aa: ASSVGQGEETQY

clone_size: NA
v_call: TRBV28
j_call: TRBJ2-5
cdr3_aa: ASSVVGLAGGETQY

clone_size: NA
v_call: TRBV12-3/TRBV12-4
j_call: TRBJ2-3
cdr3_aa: ASSLGRASPYGTDTQY

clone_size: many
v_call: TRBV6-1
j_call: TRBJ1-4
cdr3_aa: ASSGRLDEKLF

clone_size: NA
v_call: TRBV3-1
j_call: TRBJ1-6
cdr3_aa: ASSLRDRVSPLH

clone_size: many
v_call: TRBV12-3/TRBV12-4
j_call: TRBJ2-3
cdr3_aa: ASSLAGTSGGLSDTQY

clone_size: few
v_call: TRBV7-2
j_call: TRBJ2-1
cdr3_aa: ASSLVTSGDNEQF

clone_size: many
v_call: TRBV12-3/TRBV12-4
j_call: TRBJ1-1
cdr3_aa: ASSWTGKNTEAF

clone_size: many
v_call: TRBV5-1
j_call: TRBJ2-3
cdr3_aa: ASSHGTGQEDTQY

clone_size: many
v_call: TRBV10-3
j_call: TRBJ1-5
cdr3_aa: AISETGSDQPQH

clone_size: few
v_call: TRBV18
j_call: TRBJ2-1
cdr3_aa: ASSPGTGGTYNEQF

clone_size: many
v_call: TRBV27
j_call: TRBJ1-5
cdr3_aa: ASRLAGDQPQH

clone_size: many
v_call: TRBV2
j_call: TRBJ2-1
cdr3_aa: ASSVWDEQF

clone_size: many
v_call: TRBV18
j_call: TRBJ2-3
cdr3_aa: ASSPRDTDTQY

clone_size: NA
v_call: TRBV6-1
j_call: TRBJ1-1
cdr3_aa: ASTGNTEAF

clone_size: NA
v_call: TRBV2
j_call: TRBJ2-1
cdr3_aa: ASSTAGGPYNEQF

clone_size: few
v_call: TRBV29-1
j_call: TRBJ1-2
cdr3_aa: SVESGRVGNYGYT

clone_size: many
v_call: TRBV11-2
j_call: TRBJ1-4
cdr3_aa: ASSLETRGQGNEKLF

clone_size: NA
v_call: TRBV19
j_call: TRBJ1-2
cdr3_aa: ASSIWQGAYGYT

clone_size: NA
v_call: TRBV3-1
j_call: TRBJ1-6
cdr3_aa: ASSRGSYDSPLH

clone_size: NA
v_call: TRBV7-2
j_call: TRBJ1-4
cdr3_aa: ASSLPNIEGEKLF

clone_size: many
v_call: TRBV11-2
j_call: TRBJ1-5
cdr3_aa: ASSHGRGADSNQPQH

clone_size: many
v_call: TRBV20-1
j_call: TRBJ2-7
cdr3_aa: SARSEGGSSYEQY

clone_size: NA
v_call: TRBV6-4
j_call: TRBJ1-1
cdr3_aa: ASRDKVTEAF

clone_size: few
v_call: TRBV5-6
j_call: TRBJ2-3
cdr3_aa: ASSLGVGPGADTQY

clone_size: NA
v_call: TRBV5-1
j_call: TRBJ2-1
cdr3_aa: ASSLSATAGYNEQF